The clone carrying this TCR beta chain appeared a single time. Its antigen is currently unknown. Possible read error: a much larger clone is one base away. This specimen comes from a study of T cells in Graves' hyperthyroidism and ophthalmopathy. Findings of the study overall: Stable hyperthyroidism was told apart from ophthalmopathy by a model built on 13 V-J features.

TCR beta CDR3 regions were amplified from RNA. HTBI primers drove first-round RT-PCR of the TCR CDR3. TCRdb analysed the multiplex PCR reads with MiXCR anew, one entry per CDR3 protein. The profile shows 45,000 or so distinct CDR3 sequences, 45% to 50% of them singletons. The sequence was collected from a woman aged 45-59 years with Graves' hyperthyroidism. The sample comprised peripheral blood or thyroid tissue (not recorded which).

CDR3 in amino acids: CAIRGTGGDYGCTF. DNA of the CDR3: TGTGCCATCAGGGGGACAGGGGGCGACTATGGCTGCACCTTC. The chain is built from TRBV10-3 and TRBJ1-2; 12 nucleotides agree with TRBD1. From germline, CDR1 is ENHRY and CDR2 SYGVKD. CDR3 length: 14 residues.